The next 14 T cell receptor beta chains were all read from a single sample in a study of cytomegalovirus exposure and HLA in healthy donors. The PCR had 60 Vbeta and 13 Jbeta primers. The repertoire was sequenced with immunoSEQ multiplex PCR; TCRdb's copy has only in-frame clones and lacks some. Of 100,000 to 150,000 clones in the sample, 75% to 85% were seen once. The sequencing sample was made of PBMCs. These receptors originate from a woman between 50 and 59 years old in good health and CMV-seropositive.

This chain joins TRBV10-3 and TRBJ1-5; TRBD1 is a possible D gene (6 bases). The CDR3 consists of 15 residues. V was shortened by 10 bases and J by 0 bases, with 16 bases between the two germline ends. Per germline, CDR1 ENHRY and CDR2 SYGVKD. CDR3 sequence: CATQTRTDSNQPQHF. The CDR3 bases are TGTGCCACCCAGACAAGGACAGATAGCAATCAGCCCCAGCATTTT.

The chain couples TRBV27 to TRBJ2-1; tentative D call: TRBD2 (6 bases). The length of the CDR3 is 14 residues. Germline V gene lookup returns CDR1 MNHEY and CDR2 SMNVEV (reference sequence). The germline V and J ends were trimmed by 3 bases and 7 bases, with 13 bases remaining between them. The CDR3 nucleotides are TGTGCCAGCAGTTTTACGGGAGCGTTAAATGAGCAGTTCTTC. This encodes CASSFTGALNEQFF.

V gene TRBV7-9 combines with J gene TRBJ1-3; TRBD1 matches at 7 bases. The V segment lost 0 bases and the J segment 0 bases; nucleotides outside the gene matches: 5. CDR3 length: 17 amino acids. Germline V lookup: CDR1 SEHNR, CDR2 FQNEAQ (reference sequence). The CDR3 bases are TGTGCCAGCAGCTTAGCGCTCGGGGACAGCTCTGGAAACACCATATATTTT. Protein: CASSLALGDSSGNTIYF.

Points on this clone: One end of the junction fails to match germline, which may point to a read error. This sequence joins TRBV7-9 and TRBJ2-5; 8 nucleotides agree with TRBD2. The CDR3 is 16 residues long. Germline lookup yields CDR1 SEHNR and CDR2 FQNEAQ (reference sequence). CDR3 coding DNA: TGTGCCAGCAACTTACAACTCCGGGGGGGCGGGGAGACCCAGTACTTC. This translates into CASNLQLRGGGETQYF.

This clone showed up just a few times. The chain employs TRBV19 and TRBJ2-5, with D maybe TRBD1 (6 bases). Germline V CDR1 and CDR2: LNHDA, SQIVND (reference sequence). This CDR3 has 21 amino acids. The ends were cut back, 4 bases at V and 5 bases at J, with 35 bases in the middle. CDR3 sequence (DNA): TGTGCCAGTAGTAGGGTAGGGTCCTCAGGGGTAAGGGGGATGAAGTCCGAGACCCAGTACTTC. Amino acid sequence: CASSRVGSSGVRGMKSETQYF.

The chain joins TRBV7-2 to TRBJ2-7; 10 bases match TRBD2. The CDR3 loop spans 15 amino acids. The ends lost 2 bases at V and 4 bases at J; junction bases unmatched: 5. Germline-derived CDR1 and CDR2 are SGHTA and FQGNSA. The CDR3 loop reads CASSLSLAGPYEQYF. The DNA for the CDR3 is TGTGCCAGCAGCTTATCACTAGCGGGACCTTACGAGCAGTACTTC.

This clone was seen a few times. The CDR3 reads CASRSGTGDGYTF. The CDR3 coding sequence is TGCGCCAGCCGCTCAGGGACAGGGGATGGCTACACCTTC. The chain couples TRBV5-1 to TRBJ1-2; the match to TRBD1 covers 10 bases. This CDR3 contains 13 residues. The ends lost 7 bases at V and 6 bases at J; junction bases unmatched: 6. Germline V lookup: CDR1 SGHRS, CDR2 YFSETQ.

This chain joins TRBV2 and TRBJ2-3, with unresolved D. V was shortened by 6 bases and J by 0 bases, with 10 bases between the two germline ends. Germline V gene sequence: CDR1 SNHLY, CDR2 FYNNEI. This CDR3 contains 14 residues. CDR3 nucleotide sequence: TGTGCCAGCAGGGTACTTGTCAGCACAGATACGCAGTATTTT. Its translation: CASRVLVSTDTQYF.

Only a few counts were recorded for this clone. CDR3 sequence: CASSPEEGIVYEQYF. CDR3 in DNA: TGTGCCAGCTCACCGGAGGAGGGAATCGTCTACGAGCAGTACTTC. The chain is built from TRBV18 and TRBJ2-7; maybe TRBD2 (6 bases). CDR3 size: 15 residues. Trimming left V 3 bases short and J 3 bases short, with 15 bases between. Per germline, CDR1 KGHSH and CDR2 LQKENI.

The rearrangement joins TRBV7-2 to TRBJ2-7, with TRBD2 identical over 10 bases. Germline V lookup: CDR1 SGHTA, CDR2 FQGNSA. The V gene end was trimmed by 1 base and the J gene end by 3 bases; junction bases not matched to a gene: 6. The CDR3 is 16 amino acids. For the CDR3, the DNA is TGTGCCAGCAGCTTAGTACGGAGCGGGAGGGGCTACGAGCAGTACTTC. Translated, it gives CASSLVRSGRGYEQYF.

The chain links TRBV14 to TRBJ2-1; 15 bases match TRBD2. This CDR3 is 19 amino acids long. Per germline, CDR1 SGHDN and CDR2 FVKESK. The V and J ends lost 0 bases and 7 bases, in that order; junction bases with no gene match: 10. Here the CDR3 reads CASSQELGLAGGSGNEQFF. The CDR3 DNA reads as TGTGCCAGCAGCCAAGAATTGGGACTAGCGGGAGGTTCGGGAAATGAGCAGTTCTTC.

This chain joins TRBV29-1 and TRBJ2-7; TRBD1 matches at 11 bases. The germline V gene encodes CDR1 SQVTM and CDR2 ANQGSEA. With 5 bases clipped from V and 1 base from J, the junction kept 10 bases outside the gene matches. CDR3 length equals 16 residues. CDR3 nucleotide sequence: TGCAGCGTTAGGACCTACCGGGACAGGGGGTCCTACGAGCAGTACTTC. It yields the protein CSVRTYRDRGSYEQYF.

The V gene is TRBV5-1, the J gene TRBJ1-1, with 11 positions matching TRBD1. The CDR3 is 14 residues long. CDR1 SGHRS and CDR2 YFSETQ come from the germline V gene. J gave up 3 bases and V 7 bases, and 5 bases lay outside the gene matches. The chain's CDR3 is CASRTGGADTEAFF. The CDR3 region has the DNA TGCGCCAGCCGGACAGGGGGCGCAGACACTGAAGCTTTCTTT. The full variable domain, its missing parts supplied by reference TRBV5-1 and TRBJ1-1, is KAGVTQTPRYLIKTRGQQVTLSCSPISGHRSVSWYQQTPGQGLQFLFEYFSETQRNKGNFPGRFSGRQFSNSRSEMNVSTLELGDSALYLCASRTGGADTEAFFGQGTRLTVV.

Here the CDR3 DNA reads TGTGCCACCAGCAGAGGGTCGACACTCGGAAACACCATATATTTT. Protein product: CATSRGSTLGNTIYF. The gene calls are TRBV15 and TRBJ1-3; D remains unclear. Per germline, CDR1 LNHNV and CDR2 YYDKDF (reference sequence). Trimming shortened V by 1 base and J by 4 bases, and 11 bases separated the two germline ends. This CDR3 spans 15 amino acids.